What follows is one T cell receptor beta chain and its context. What it binds is not known. Germline V gene sequence: CDR1 SGDLS, CDR2 YYNGEE. Trimming took 3 bases from V and 9 from J, leaving 10 bases between them. The CDR3 is made up of 12 amino acids. This sample is drawn from a study of OX40 agonist ivuxolimab in advanced cancers. Looking at the study overall: Patients received the agonistic anti-OX40 (CD134) antibody ivuxolimab. Hepatocellular carcinoma, melanoma, renal cell or head and neck cancer occurred in dose-escalation patients. General study points: In a subset of nonresponders, normalized T-cell clonal expansion was also low.

The sampling schedule covered blood at baseline, cycle 4 day 1, and cycle 7 day 1. Profiled with immunoSEQ multiplex PCR; TCRdb holds only in-frame clones, not every one. The data contain 55,000 to 85,000 clones, approximately 80% of them seen just once; the ten biggest clones take up approximately 1.2%. This clonotype originated in an adult with an advanced solid tumor such as melanoma, head and neck, liver or kidney cancer. The chain recombines TRBV9 with TRBJ1-5; D gene uncertain. Sequencing was performed on CD4+ or CD8+ T cells sorted from blood, taken in a trial of the OX40 agonist ivuxolimab. In DNA form, the CDR3 reads TGTGCCAGCAGCGCCCCCCTGGGGCCCCAGCATTTT. Protein: CASSAPLGPQHF.